This T cell receptor (beta chain) was recovered during a study of radiation and T cells in renal cell carcinoma. Here immunoSEQ multiplex PCR was the method, and the copy in TCRdb shows in-frame clones only, minus some. The profile shows over 120,000 clones, roughly 84% of them singletons. Time point in this sample: baseline pretreatment blood. Noted treatment: 15 Gy SBRT to primary tumor, nephrectomy 4 weeks later. Study findings and constraints: Top tumor clonotypes rose in blood 2 weeks post-radiation, then contracted.

V was pared by 0 bases and J by 2 bases, with 9 bases of the junction left unmatched. Per the germline V gene, CDR1 is LGHNA and CDR2 is YSLEER. The CDR3 sequence is 18 residues long. This clone was observed a single time. No antigen is known for it. This clonotype was sampled from a woman between 50 and 59 years old with renal cell carcinoma. Sample: blood, taken from a patient whose treatment included radiotherapy and nephrectomy. The rearrangement links TRBV4-3 to TRBJ2-7; 11 bases are shared with TRBD2. The CDR3 region has the DNA TGCGCCAGCAGCCAAGATATAGCGGGGGGGCCCCGTACCTACGAGCAGTACTTC. Translated: CASSQDIAGGPRTYEQYF.